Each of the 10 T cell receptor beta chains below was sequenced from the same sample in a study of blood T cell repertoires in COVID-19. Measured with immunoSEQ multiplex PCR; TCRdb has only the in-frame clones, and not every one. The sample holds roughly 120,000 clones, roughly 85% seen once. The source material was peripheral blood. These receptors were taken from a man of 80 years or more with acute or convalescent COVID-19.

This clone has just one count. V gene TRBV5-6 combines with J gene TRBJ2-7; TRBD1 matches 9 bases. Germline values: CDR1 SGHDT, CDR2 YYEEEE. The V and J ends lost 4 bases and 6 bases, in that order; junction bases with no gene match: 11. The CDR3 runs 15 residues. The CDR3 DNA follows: TGTGCCAGCAGCGGCCGGGACAGGGAACCCTCCGAGCAGTACTTC. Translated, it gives CASSGRDREPSEQYF.

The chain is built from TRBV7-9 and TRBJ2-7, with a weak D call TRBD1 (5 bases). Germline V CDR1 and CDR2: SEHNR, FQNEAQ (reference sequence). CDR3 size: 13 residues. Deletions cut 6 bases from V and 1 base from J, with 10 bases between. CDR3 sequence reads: CASSLAGSYEQYF. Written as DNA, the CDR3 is TGTGCCAGCAGTCTGGCAGGGTCCTACGAGCAGTACTTC. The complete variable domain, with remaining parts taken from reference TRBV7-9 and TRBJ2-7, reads DTGVSQNPRHKITKRGQNVTFRCDPISEHNRLYWYRQTLGQGPEFLTYFQNEAQLEKSRLLSDRFSAERPKGSFSTLEIQRTEQGDSAMYLCASSLAGSYEQYFGPGTRLTVT.

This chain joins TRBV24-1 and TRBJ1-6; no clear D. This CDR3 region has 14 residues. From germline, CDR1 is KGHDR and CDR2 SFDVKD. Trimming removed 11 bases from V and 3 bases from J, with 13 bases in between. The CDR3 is CAISHRLYNSPLHF. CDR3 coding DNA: TGTGCCATATCACATAGACTCTATAATTCACCCCTCCACTTT.

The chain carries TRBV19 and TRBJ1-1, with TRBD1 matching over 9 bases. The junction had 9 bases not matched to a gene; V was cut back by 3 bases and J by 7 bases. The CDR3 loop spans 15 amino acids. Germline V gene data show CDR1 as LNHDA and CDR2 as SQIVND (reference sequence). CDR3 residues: CASSIRGTGSVEAFF. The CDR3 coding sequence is TGTGCCAGTAGTATTAGGGGGACAGGGTCAGTTGAAGCTTTCTTT. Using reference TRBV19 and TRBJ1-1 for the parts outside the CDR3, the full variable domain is DGGITQSPKYLFRKEGQNVTLSCEQNLNHDAMYWYRQDPGQGLRLIYYSQIVNDFQKGDIAEGYSVSREKKESFPLTVTSAQKNPTAFYLCASSIRGTGSVEAFFGQGTRLTVV.

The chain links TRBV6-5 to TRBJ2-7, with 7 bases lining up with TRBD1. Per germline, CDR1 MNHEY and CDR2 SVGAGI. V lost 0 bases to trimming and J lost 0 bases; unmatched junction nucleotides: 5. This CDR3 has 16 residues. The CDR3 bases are TGTGCCAGCAGTTACTCGACTGGGGACAGCTCCTACGAGCAGTACTTC. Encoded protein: CASSYSTGDSSYEQYF.

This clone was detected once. In nucleotides, the CDR3 is TGTGCCAGCAGTTACCAGGGGTTCGGCACTGAAGCTTTCTTT. It encodes CASSYQGFGTEAFF. This chain uses TRBV6-6 with TRBJ1-1, with D possibly matching TRBD1 (6 bases). Trimming shortened V by 2 bases and J by 4 bases, and 11 bases separated the two germline ends. The CDR3 contains 14 residues. Germline CDR1 reads MNHNY; CDR2 reads SVGAGI (reference sequence).

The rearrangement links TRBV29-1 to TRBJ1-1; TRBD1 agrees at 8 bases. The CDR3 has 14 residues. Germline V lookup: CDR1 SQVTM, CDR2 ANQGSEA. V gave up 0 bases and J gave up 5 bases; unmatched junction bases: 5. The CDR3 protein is CSVEDDRGATEAFF. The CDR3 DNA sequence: TGCAGCGTTGAAGATGACAGGGGTGCGACTGAAGCTTTCTTT.

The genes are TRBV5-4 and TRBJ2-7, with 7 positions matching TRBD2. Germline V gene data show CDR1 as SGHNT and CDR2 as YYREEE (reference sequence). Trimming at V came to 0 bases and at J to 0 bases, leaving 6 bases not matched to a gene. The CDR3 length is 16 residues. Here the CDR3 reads CASSLDGGFSSYEQYF. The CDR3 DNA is TGTGCCAGCAGCTTGGACGGGGGGTTTAGCTCCTACGAGCAGTACTTC.

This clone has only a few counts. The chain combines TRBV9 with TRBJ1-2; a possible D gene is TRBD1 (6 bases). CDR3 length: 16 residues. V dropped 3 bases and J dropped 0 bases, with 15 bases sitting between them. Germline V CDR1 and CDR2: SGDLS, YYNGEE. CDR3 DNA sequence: TGTGCCAGCAGCGGACCCAGGACAGAGTCTAACTATGGCTACACCTTC. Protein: CASSGPRTESNYGYTF.

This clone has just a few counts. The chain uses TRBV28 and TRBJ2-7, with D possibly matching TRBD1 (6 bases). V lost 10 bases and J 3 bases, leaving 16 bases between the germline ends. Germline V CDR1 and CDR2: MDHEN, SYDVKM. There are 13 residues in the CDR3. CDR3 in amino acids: CATRLGQNYEQYF. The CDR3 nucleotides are TGTGCCACCCGACTTGGACAGAACTACGAGCAGTACTTC.